The 21 T cell receptor beta chains in this list originate from one sample, sequenced in a study of cytomegalovirus exposure and HLA in healthy donors. PCR was performed using 60 Vbeta and 13 Jbeta primers. Measured with immunoSEQ multiplex PCR; TCRdb has only the in-frame clones, and not every one. The profile shows 90,000 to 130,000 clones, roughly 80% of them singletons. The sample consisted of PBMCs. These receptors originate from a young woman in good health and CMV-seronegative.

The chain couples TRBV28 to TRBJ2-1; 9 bases match TRBD2. CDR1 is MDHEN, CDR2 SYDVKM, per germline. The CDR3 is 15 residues long. Unmatched junction bases numbered 4, after V lost 1 base and J lost 6 bases. The CDR3 nucleotides are TGTGCCAGCAGTTTATTAGCGGGGGACACCAATGAGCAGTTCTTC. Amino acids: CASSLLAGDTNEQFF.

This rearrangement joins TRBV30 to TRBJ1-1; D is undetermined. CDR1 and CDR2 from the germline V gene are GTSNPN and SVGIG (reference sequence). The CDR3 sequence is 11 residues long. V was trimmed by 4 bases and J by 1 base, leaving 4 bases between them. The chain's CDR3 is CAWTKNTEAFF. CDR3 DNA sequence: TGTGCCTGGACCAAGAACACTGAAGCTTTCTTT.

This sequence joins TRBV7-8 and TRBJ1-1; D is undetermined. This CDR3 spans 16 amino acids. CDR1 and CDR2 (germline): SGHVS, FQNEAQ. The germline V and J ends were trimmed by 3 bases and 7 bases, with 21 bases remaining between them. DNA for the CDR3: TGTGCCAGCAGCTTTCTTCTCCCACGGGATGGAGATGAAGCTTTCTTT. Amino acids: CASSFLLPRDGDEAFF.

This clone was found a few times. The rearrangement joins TRBV7-6 to TRBJ2-5; 12 positions match TRBD2. The CDR3 length is 17 residues. The V gene's germline CDR1 is SGHVS and CDR2 FNYEAQ. Trimming at V came to 6 bases and at J to 5 bases, leaving 13 bases not matched to a gene. The CDR3 spells CASRSGLAGTLSETQYF. The CDR3 nucleotides read TGTGCCAGCAGGTCCGGACTAGCGGGGACTCTGAGTGAGACCCAGTACTTC.

CDR3 bases: TGTGCCAGCAGCTCCGGGACAGAGCTAGGCAATGAGCAGTTCTTC. Protein sequence: CASSSGTELGNEQFF. The rearrangement uses TRBV7-9 and TRBJ2-1, with 7 positions matching TRBD1. The J segment lost 6 bases and the V segment lost 4 bases, leaving 9 bases of the junction unmatched. Per germline, CDR1 SEHNR and CDR2 FQNEAQ (reference sequence). This CDR3 is built from 15 residues. Supplemented by reference TRBV7-9 and TRBJ2-1, the full variable domain reads DTGVSQNPRHKITKRGQNVTFRCDPISEHNRLYWYRQTLGQGPEFLTYFQNEAQLEKSRLLSDRFSAERPKGSFSTLEIQRTEQGDSAMYLCASSSGTELGNEQFFGPGTRLTVL.

The genes are TRBV7-2 and TRBJ1-2; TRBD1 aligns across 7 bases. Germline V gives CDR1 SGHTA, CDR2 FQGNSA. The CDR3 contains 15 residues. Trimming at V came to 0 bases and at J to 4 bases, leaving 5 bases not matched to a gene. DNA of the CDR3: TGTGCCAGCAGCTTAGCCCTGGGACAGCCCTATGGCTACACCTTC. This translates into CASSLALGQPYGYTF. Together with reference TRBV7-2 and TRBJ1-2, the CDR3 gives the full variable domain: GAGVSQSPSNKVTEKGKDVELRCDPISGHTALYWYRQSLGQGLEFLIYFQGNSAPDKSGLPSDRFSAERTGGSVSTLTIQRTQQEDSAVYLCASSLALGQPYGYTFGSGTRLTVV.

V is TRBV9 and J is TRBJ2-3; D is possibly TRBD2 (6 bases). The CDR3 consists of 15 residues. Trimming cost V 3 bases and J 1 base, with 12 bases left between them. Germline V gene data show CDR1 as SGDLS and CDR2 as YYNGEE. CDR3 in amino acids: CASSELAGGTDTQYF. The CDR3 nucleotides read TGTGCCAGCAGCGAACTAGCTGGGGGCACAGATACGCAGTATTTT.

The rearrangement links TRBV6-1 to TRBJ1-1, with D possibly TRBD1 on 6 matching bases. The V gene lost 7 bases and the J gene lost 4 bases, with 13 bases spanning the gap. Germline-derived CDR1 and CDR2 are MNHNS and SASEGT. The CDR3 covers 13 residues. The CDR3 protein is CASIQGVGTEAFF. CDR3 coding DNA: TGTGCCAGCATACAGGGTGTAGGCACTGAAGCTTTCTTT.

This chain links TRBV2 with TRBJ1-5; D gene unclear. CDR3 length: 15 amino acids. V lost 6 bases and J 0 bases, leaving 12 bases between the germline ends. Germline V gene sequence: CDR1 SNHLY, CDR2 FYNNEI. The CDR3 reads CASRQQSNSNQPQHF. CDR3 DNA: TGTGCCAGCAGACAGCAATCGAATAGCAATCAGCCCCAGCATTTT.

V and J are TRBV7-8 and TRBJ1-4; D is perhaps TRBD1 (5 bases). V gave up 1 base and J gave up 5 bases, with 14 bases separating them. The germline V gene has CDR1 SGHVS and CDR2 FQNEAQ. The CDR3 length is 16 residues. CDR3 amino acids: CASSLDIWGGNEKLFF. CDR3 nucleotides: TGTGCCAGCAGCTTAGATATCTGGGGGGGGAATGAAAAACTGTTTTTT.

CDR3 amino acids: CSVNQGRATNEKLFF. CDR3 coding DNA: TGCAGCGTCAACCAAGGGAGAGCAACTAATGAAAAACTGTTTTTT. V and J are TRBV29-1 and TRBJ1-4; D is undetermined. The CDR3 is 15 amino acids. V was pared by 6 bases and J by 0 bases, with 14 bases between. Germline V gene data show CDR1 as SQVTM and CDR2 as ANQGSEA.

This rearrangement joins TRBV2 to TRBJ2-7; maybe TRBD2 (5 bases). Trimming removed 6 bases at V and 3 bases at J, with 12 bases between. Per germline, CDR1 SNHLY and CDR2 FYNNEI. The CDR3 loop spans 13 amino acids. CDR3: CASREMDFYEQYF. Here the CDR3 DNA reads TGTGCCAGCAGAGAAATGGACTTCTACGAGCAGTACTTC.

The CDR3 sequence is CAWSPVRETQYF. The CDR3 DNA is TGTGCCTGGAGTCCGGTTCGGGAGACCCAGTACTTC. V usage is TRBV30 and J usage is TRBJ2-5; D remains ambiguous. CDR1 and CDR2 from the germline V gene are GTSNPN and SVGIG (reference sequence). V was shortened by 2 bases and J by 5 bases, with 9 bases between the two germline ends. This CDR3 contains 12 residues.

The rearrangement links TRBV6-4 to TRBJ2-3, with TRBD2 matching over 10 bases. V lost 0 bases to trimming and J lost 4 bases; unmatched junction nucleotides: 1. CDR3 length: 15 residues. The germline V gene encodes CDR1 MRHNA and CDR2 SNTAGT. The CDR3 reads CASSDSGLASDTQYF. The CDR3 coding sequence is TGTGCCAGCAGTGACTCGGGACTAGCGTCAGATACGCAGTATTTT.

J is TRBJ2-2 and V is TRBV5-4; 7 bases agree with TRBD2. Trimming removed 0 bases from V and 7 bases from J; junction bases left unmatched: 6. The germline V gene encodes CDR1 SGHNT and CDR2 YYREEE (reference sequence). The CDR3 contains 15 residues. The CDR3 bases are TGTGCCAGCAGCTTGGCCGAGCGGGGTATCGGGGAGCTGTTTTTT. Protein sequence: CASSLAERGIGELFF.

The rearrangement joins TRBV5-8 to TRBJ1-1; no definite D call. V lost 0 bases and J lost 6, with 6 bases in between. Germline V CDR1 and CDR2: SGHTS, YDEGEE. The CDR3 is 12 residues long. Here the CDR3 reads CASSLGLAEAFF. The DNA of the CDR3 is TGTGCCAGCAGCTTGGGACTGGCTGAAGCTTTCTTT.

This clone was counted a single time. The rearrangement links TRBV10-3 to TRBJ2-7; D unclear. Trimming took 4 bases from V and 1 from J, leaving 8 bases between them. The length of the CDR3 is 13 residues. Per the germline V gene, CDR1 is ENHRY and CDR2 is SYGVKD. The DNA for the CDR3 is TGTGCCATCAGTGCCACACCATCCTACGAGCAGTACTTC. Translating gives CAISATPSYEQYF.

This chain joins TRBV7-6 and TRBJ2-7; TRBD1 matches at 8 bases. Germline V gene data show CDR1 as SGHVS and CDR2 as FNYEAQ. Trimming took 3 bases from V and 5 from J; bases not matched to a gene: 9. This CDR3 has 15 residues. The CDR3 DNA reads TGTGCCAGCAGCTTGTCGGGACAGGCTAGCCACGAGCAGTACTTC. Encoded protein: CASSLSGQASHEQYF.

There are a few counts of this clone. The J gene is TRBJ1-1, the V gene TRBV27; 12 bases align to TRBD1. Unmatched junction bases numbered 4, after V lost 1 base and J lost 1 base. The length of the CDR3 is 17 residues. From germline, CDR1 is MNHEY and CDR2 SMNVEV (reference sequence). The CDR3 loop is CASSLYTGQGANTEAFF. Here the CDR3 DNA reads TGTGCCAGCAGTTTATACACGGGACAGGGGGCGAACACTGAAGCTTTCTTT.

This clone was seen only once. The gene calls are TRBV9 and TRBJ2-1; D ambiguous. The length of the CDR3 is 13 residues. Trimming left V 4 bases short and J 3 bases short, with 8 bases between. Germline V lookup: CDR1 SGDLS, CDR2 YYNGEE. The CDR3, as DNA: TGTGCCAGCAGCATGACTGACTACAATGAGCAGTTCTTC. It translates to CASSMTDYNEQFF.

The V call is TRBV4-2, the J call TRBJ2-1, with 12 bases that match TRBD2. This CDR3 has 15 residues. In germline, CDR1 is LGHNA, CDR2 YNFKEQ. V lost 4 bases, J lost 7 bases, and 5 bases stayed unmatched. DNA for the CDR3: TGTGCCAGCAGCCTGGGACTAGCGGGTAGGAATGAGCAGTTCTTC. It is translated as CASSLGLAGRNEQFF.